These 17 T cell receptor beta chains were sequenced from one sample in a study of T cell repertoires in cytomegalovirus infection. These receptors' antigens are unknown. TCRdb reprocessed the reads with MiXCR, giving one entry per CDR3 protein. The sample records roughly 990,000 distinct CDR3 sequences, roughly a third being singletons. The starting material was cultured CD8+ T cells from PBMCs, obtained from culture after CMV antigen stimulation. The receptor set was obtained from a human donor in good health (CMV status not recorded). Some clones in this sample may be carry-over from other donors' samples.

Ten or more counts support this clonotype. A read error may account for a junction end that differs from germline. The rearrangement joins TRBV13 to TRBJ2-1, with TRBD2 matching over 9 bases. CDR3 length equals 15 residues. CDR1 is PRHDT and CDR2 is FYEKMQ in the germline V gene (reference sequence). CDR3 sequence reads: CASSLGRGGYNEQFF. The CDR3 DNA is TGTGCCAGCAGTTTAGGGCGGGGGGGCTACAATGAGCAGTTCTTC.

This clonotype has a handful of counts. The gene calls are TRBV28 and TRBJ2-7; 8 bases are shared with TRBD2. The CDR3 sequence is 15 residues long. The germline gives CDR1 MDHEN, CDR2 SYDVKM. V shed 7 bases, J shed 3 bases, and the junction held 11 bases outside the gene matches. CDR3 nucleotides: TGTGCCAGCACATTATACGGACTAGCAGACTACGAGCAGTACGTC. It codes for CASTLYGLADYEQYV.

Many counts were recorded for this clonotype. The chain recombines TRBV7-2 with TRBJ2-5, with TRBD2 matching over 11 bases. Germline V gene sequence: CDR1 SGHTA, CDR2 FQGNSA. The CDR3 covers 15 residues. V was clipped by 2 bases and J by 4 bases; unmatched bases: 3. The CDR3 loop reads CASSLNLAGGETQYF. DNA for the CDR3: TGTGCCAGCAGCTTAAACCTAGCGGGGGGAGAGACCCAGTACTTC. Combining the CDR3 with reference TRBV7-2 and TRBJ2-5 gives the whole variable domain GAGVSQSPSNKVTEKGKDVELRCDPISGHTALYWYRQSLGQGLEFLIYFQGNSAPDKSGLPSDRFSAERTGGSVSTLTIQRTQQEDSAVYLCASSLNLAGGETQYFGPGTRLLVL.

This clonotype was found a few times. This chain joins TRBV11-1 and TRBJ2-3; D perhaps matches TRBD2 (6 bases). The V end lost 5 bases, the J end lost 2 bases, and 17 bases lay between the germline ends. The CDR3 has 16 residues. Germline assignment: CDR1 SGHAT and CDR2 FQDESV (reference sequence). The CDR3 protein is CASSPYRGSNTDTQYF. As DNA, the CDR3 is TGTGCCAGCAGCCCCTACCGGGGGAGTAACACAGATACGCAGTATTTT.

The chain uses TRBV12-3 or TRBV12-4 and TRBJ2-3; D uncertain. CDR3 length: 18 amino acids. Deletions cut 2 bases from V and 1 base from J, with 19 bases between. CDR3 protein: CASSLSSVTAAGTDTQYF. DNA of the CDR3: TGTGCCAGCAGTTTATCAAGCGTGACCGCCGCGGGCACAGATACGCAGTATTTT.

The gene calls are TRBV19 and TRBJ1-1; 9 bases are a match to TRBD1. The CDR3 loop spans 15 amino acids. CDR1 and CDR2 from the germline V gene are LNHDA and SQIVND (reference sequence). V shed 6 bases and J 5 bases; nucleotides not matched to a gene: 10. The CDR3 coding sequence is TGTGCCAGTAGCATACTCCGGGACAGGGAAACTGAAGCTTTCTTT. Amino acids: CASSILRDRETEAFF.

The sample holds a few counts of this clonotype. CDR3 region: CASSQDTWSSGNTIYF. As DNA, the CDR3 is TGCGCCAGCAGCCAAGATACCTGGAGCTCTGGAAACACCATATATTTT. The V call is TRBV4-1, the J call TRBJ1-3; D unresolved. The CDR3 is 16 residues long. Looked up from germline, CDR1 is MGHRA and CDR2 is YSYEKL. Trimming took off 0 bases at V and 0 bases at J, with 9 bases between the two ends.

The CDR3 here is CASSVTGGAGTEAFF. The CDR3 bases are TGTGCCAGTAGTGTGACAGGGGGCGCGGGGACTGAAGCTTTCTTT. This chain links TRBV19 with TRBJ1-1, with TRBD1 matching over 10 bases. This CDR3 spans 15 amino acids. CDR1 and CDR2 from the germline V gene are LNHDA and SQIVND (reference sequence). V shed 5 bases and J 5 bases; nucleotides not matched to a gene: 8.

The rearrangement links TRBV27 to TRBJ2-3, with 7 bases that match TRBD2. The junction had 9 bases not matched to a gene; V was cut back by 8 bases and J by 4 bases. This CDR3 region has 14 residues. CDR1 MNHEY and CDR2 SMNVEV come from the germline V gene (reference sequence). The chain's CDR3 is CASAVERGADTQYF. DNA for the CDR3: TGTGCCAGCGCGGTAGAACGGGGGGCAGATACGCAGTATTTT.

The chain is built from TRBV7-9 and TRBJ2-1; 11 nucleotides line up with TRBD2. Trimming removed 6 bases from V and 5 bases from J; junction bases left unmatched: 6. This CDR3 has 15 residues. Germline-derived CDR1 and CDR2 are SEHNR and FQNEAQ (reference sequence). CDR3 in amino acids: CASRRLAGHNNEQFF. The CDR3 DNA reads as TGTGCCAGCAGGCGACTAGCGGGACACAACAATGAGCAGTTCTTC. Combining the CDR3 with reference TRBV7-9 and TRBJ2-1 gives the whole variable domain DTGVSQNPRHKITKRGQNVTFRCDPISEHNRLYWYRQTLGQGPEFLTYFQNEAQLEKSRLLSDRFSAERPKGSFSTLEIQRTEQGDSAMYLCASRRLAGHNNEQFFGPGTRLTVL.

The chain has TRBV29-1 and TRBJ1-1, with 12 bases identical to TRBD1. V dropped 1 base and J dropped 1; count of bases not matched to a gene: 7. The CDR3 extends over 17 amino acids. Germline assignment: CDR1 SQVTM and CDR2 ANQGSEA. This chain's CDR3 is CSVEGRGTGGKNTEAFF. The CDR3 DNA is TGCAGCGTTGAAGGCCGCGGGACAGGGGGCAAGAACACTGAAGCTTTCTTT.

This clonotype was found a few times. V is TRBV20-1 and J is TRBJ2-1; D not certain. V shed 1 base and J shed 9 bases, with 10 bases lying between them. CDR3 length equals 12 residues. Per germline, CDR1 DFQATT and CDR2 SNEGSKA (reference sequence). The CDR3 sequence: CSARALSPEQFF. Written as DNA, the CDR3 is TGCAGTGCTAGAGCCCTGTCCCCTGAGCAGTTCTTC.

A remark on this clonotype: Just one base apart from a much larger clone, this may be a read error. The conserved phenylalanine or tryptophan is not found at the CDR3 terminus, so this likely reflects a read error. V and J are TRBV7-9 and TRBJ1-1; D is unclear. The germline CDR1 and CDR2 sequences are SEHNR and FQNEAQ (reference sequence). The CDR3 extends over 12 amino acids. Trimming removed 4 bases at V and 1 base at J, with 4 bases between. CDR3 sequence (DNA): TGTGCCAGCAGCTGGGAGAACACTGAAGCTTTCTCT. Its protein product is CASSWENTEAFS.

This clonotype was seen ten or more times. The chain carries TRBV7-6 and TRBJ2-3, with a weak D call TRBD2 (5 bases). The V end was cut by 5 bases, the J end by 4 bases, with 16 bases between. CDR3 length equals 15 residues. Per germline, CDR1 SGHVS and CDR2 FNYEAQ. Here the CDR3 DNA reads TGTGCCAGCAGCCCCCTTCCGAGTAGCGCAGATACGCAGTATTTT. This gives the protein CASSPLPSSADTQYF.

Remarks on this clonotype: One end of the junction fails to match germline, which may point to a read error. The J gene is TRBJ2-2, the V gene TRBV12-3 or TRBV12-4; the D gene is possibly TRBD2 (5 bases). The CDR3 runs to 12 residues. The CDR3 DNA follows: TGTGCCAGCAGTCGAGTCACCGGGGATCTGTTTTTT. Translated: CASSRVTGDLFF.

Ten or more counts support this clonotype. The chain employs TRBV7-6 and TRBJ2-3, with 12 nucleotides matching TRBD1. This CDR3 has 18 residues. Germline assignment: CDR1 SGHVS and CDR2 FNYEAQ. After removal of 5 bases from V and 5 bases from J, the junction contained 14 bases not matched to a gene. In DNA, the CDR3 is TGTGCCAGCAGCCTAAGTGTCTTGGGACAGGGGGCTCAAGATACGCAGTATTTT. This translates into CASSLSVLGQGAQDTQYF. The full variable domain, rest sourced from reference TRBV7-6 and TRBJ2-3, is GAGVSQSPRYKVTKRGQDVALRCDPISGHVSLYWYRQALGQGPEFLTYFNYEAQQDKSGLPNDRFSAERPEGSISTLTIQRTEQRDSAMYRCASSLSVLGQGAQDTQYFGPGTRLTVL.

This clonotype was seen a handful of times. V is TRBV7-9 and J is TRBJ1-1; D perhaps matches TRBD1 (6 bases). Germline V gene sequence: CDR1 SEHNR, CDR2 FQNEAQ (reference sequence). The CDR3 consists of 15 residues. Deletions cut 5 bases from V and 4 bases from J, with 17 bases between. The CDR3 loop reads CASSAPTGSTTEAFF. The CDR3 nucleotides are TGTGCCAGCAGCGCGCCGACAGGTTCTACCACTGAAGCTTTCTTT.